Shown below are 24 T cell receptor beta chains from a single sample sequenced in a study of T cells in tuberculosis. After thawing and overnight rest, PBMC were stained with GMM-loaded CD1B tetramer, viability dye and anti-CD3 for sorting. CD1B tetramers were loaded with Rhodococcus equi-derived C32 glucose monomycolate. Sequencing used immunoSEQ multiplex PCR; TCRdb keeps in-frame clones, though not all of them. The sample has tens of thousands of clones, 81% seen once. Sequences were obtained from CD1b-GMM tetramer-negative cells sorted from PBMCs. The receptors here all came from an adult woman with latent tuberculosis.

The chain carries TRBV6-1 and TRBJ2-5; D might be TRBD2 (5 bases). The CDR3 covers 12 residues. V was clipped by 10 bases and J by 0 bases, with 9 bases between them. Germline V lookup: CDR1 MNHNS, CDR2 SASEGT. CDR3 nucleotide sequence: TGTGCCACCGGACTGAACCAAGAGACCCAGTACTTC. Its translation is CATGLNQETQYF.

The chain couples TRBV9 to TRBJ2-3; the D gene is possibly TRBD2 (6 bases). Germline V lookup: CDR1 SGDLS, CDR2 YYNGEE. V lost 0 bases and J 2 bases, leaving 22 bases between the germline ends. The CDR3 runs to 19 residues. The CDR3 DNA is TGTGCCAGCAGCGTAGGTTCCCGGAGGGCACGGACCGCCACAGATACGCAGTATTTT. Translation gives CASSVGSRRARTATDTQYF.

The rearrangement links TRBV7-2 to TRBJ2-7; 8 bases fit TRBD2. Per the germline V gene, CDR1 is SGHTA and CDR2 is FQGNSA. CDR3 length: 15 residues. Trimming at V came to 2 bases and at J to 6 bases, leaving 9 bases not matched to a gene. In DNA, the CDR3 is TGTGCCAGCAGCTTACACGGAGCGGGGGAGGGCGAGCAGTACTTC. Amino acids: CASSLHGAGEGEQYF.

The rearrangement links TRBV6-1 to TRBJ2-3, with 7 bases identical to TRBD1. The CDR3 covers 13 residues. J lost 6 bases, V lost 10 bases, and 10 bases had no gene match. Germline V gene sequence: CDR1 MNHNS, CDR2 SASEGT. The CDR3 here is CATSLDRADTQYF. In nucleotides, the CDR3 is TGTGCCACCTCACTTGACAGGGCGGATACGCAGTATTTT.

The V gene is TRBV12-5, the J gene TRBJ2-5; the D gene is possibly TRBD2 (5 bases). The V gene's germline CDR1 is LGHNT and CDR2 FRNRAP. Trimming took 7 bases from V and 2 from J, leaving 14 bases between them. CDR3 size: 14 residues. CDR3 loop: CASASGSGQETQYF. CDR3 nucleotide sequence: TGTGCTAGTGCCTCCGGGTCGGGGCAAGAGACCCAGTACTTC.

The chain links TRBV19 to TRBJ1-5; TRBD1 matches at 12 bases. Germline loops: CDR1 LNHDA, CDR2 SQIVND (reference sequence). J was trimmed by 6 bases and V by 6 bases; bases with no gene match: 6. CDR3 size: 15 residues. CDR3 loop: CASRGDRGPSQPQHF. The CDR3 DNA follows: TGTGCCAGTAGGGGGGACAGGGGGCCGAGTCAGCCCCAGCATTTT.

The V call is TRBV5-4, the J call TRBJ2-5; 7 bases line up with TRBD1. Germline CDR1 reads SGHNT; CDR2 reads YYREEE (reference sequence). J gave up 3 bases and V 4 bases, and 6 bases lay outside the gene matches. The CDR3 is 14 amino acids. The CDR3 DNA sequence: TGTGCCAGCAGCCCCGCGACAGGGAAAGAGACCCAGTACTTC. The encoded protein is CASSPATGKETQYF. Using reference TRBV5-4 and TRBJ2-5 for the parts outside the CDR3, the full variable domain is ETGVTQSPTHLIKTRGQQVTLRCSSQSGHNTVSWYQQALGQGPQFIFQYYREEENGRGNFPPRFSGLQFPNYSSELNVNALELDDSALYLCASSPATGKETQYFGPGTRLLVL.

The gene calls are TRBV2 and TRBJ2-5; 12 positions match TRBD2. V shed 6 bases, J shed 5 bases, and the junction held 10 bases outside the gene matches. The germline CDR1 and CDR2 sequences are SNHLY and FYNNEI. The CDR3 spans 16 residues. The CDR3 nucleotides read TGTGCCAGCAGGACACGACTAGCGGGGGCAGGGGAGACCCAGTACTTC. This gives the protein CASRTRLAGAGETQYF.

The gene calls are TRBV7-6 and TRBJ2-7, with D tentatively TRBD2 (5 bases). From germline, CDR1 is SGHVS and CDR2 FNYEAQ. Trimming removed 5 bases from V and 6 bases from J, with 20 bases in between. This CDR3 contains 15 residues. The CDR3 reads CASSPLPKPGTEQYF. In nucleotides, the CDR3 is TGTGCCAGCAGCCCCTTACCCAAGCCGGGAACCGAGCAGTACTTC.

The count of this clone is one. The chain combines TRBV27 with TRBJ1-1, with D tentatively TRBD1 (6 bases). This CDR3 has 14 residues. Germline V gives CDR1 MNHEY, CDR2 SMNVEV (reference sequence). V was shortened by 8 bases and J by 2 bases, with 15 bases between the two germline ends. CDR3 residues: CASAWGGPNTEAFF. The CDR3 bases are TGTGCCAGCGCCTGGGGGGGCCCAAACACTGAAGCTTTCTTT.

The chain has TRBV7-2 and TRBJ2-7; TRBD1 matches at 9 bases. V lost 2 bases, J lost 3 bases, and 2 bases stayed unmatched. The germline gives CDR1 SGHTA, CDR2 FQGNSA. The CDR3 sequence is 14 residues long. The CDR3 nucleotides are TGTGCCAGCAGCTTATGGACAGGGGACTACGAGCAGTACTTC. Amino acid sequence: CASSLWTGDYEQYF.

The chain carries TRBV27 and TRBJ2-1, with D possibly matching TRBD2 (5 bases). The V end was cut by 8 bases, the J end by 6 bases, with 17 bases between. The germline gives CDR1 MNHEY, CDR2 SMNVEV (reference sequence). The CDR3 extends over 14 amino acids. The CDR3: CASHRFEGSNEQFF. CDR3 sequence (DNA): TGTGCCAGCCACCGGTTCGAGGGCAGCAATGAGCAGTTCTTC.

This sequence joins TRBV7-6 and TRBJ2-2; the match to TRBD1 covers 8 bases. V was clipped by 1 base and J by 3 bases; unmatched bases: 1. Germline lookup yields CDR1 SGHVS and CDR2 FNYEAQ. CDR3 length: 15 amino acids. The CDR3 nucleotides read TGTGCCAGCAGCTTAGAGGACAGGGACACCGGGGAGCTGTTTTTT. This sequence encodes CASSLEDRDTGELFF.

V gene TRBV28 combines with J gene TRBJ2-5, with D maybe TRBD1 (6 bases). CDR3 size: 15 residues. Germline loops: CDR1 MDHEN, CDR2 SYDVKM. The V end was cut by 3 bases, the J end by 5 bases, with 16 bases between. The CDR3 loop reads CASSFKGSRGETQYF. CDR3 sequence (DNA): TGTGCCAGCAGTTTTAAAGGGTCGAGGGGGGAGACCCAGTACTTC.

The chain uses TRBV19 and TRBJ1-4; D gene unclear. The germline V and J ends were trimmed by 7 bases and 8 bases, with 20 bases remaining between them. The CDR3 contains 15 residues. In germline, CDR1 is LNHDA, CDR2 SQIVND (reference sequence). In DNA form, the CDR3 reads TGTGCCAGTAAGGCTAGCGGGAGAGGTCAGGAAAAACTGTTTTTT. Protein: CASKASGRGQEKLFF.

The chain links TRBV6-5 to TRBJ2-3; D might be TRBD1 (6 bases). Germline V gene sequence: CDR1 MNHEY, CDR2 SVGAGI. V dropped 6 bases and J dropped 1 base, with 14 bases sitting between them. The CDR3 covers 15 residues. The CDR3, as DNA: TGTGCCAGCAGCCAAGTCAGGGGACGCACAGATACGCAGTATTTT. It yields the protein CASSQVRGRTDTQYF.

This chain joins TRBV5-8 and TRBJ2-5; 9 nucleotides line up with TRBD2. The ends lost 0 bases at V and 5 bases at J; junction bases unmatched: 14. The germline V gene has CDR1 SGHTS and CDR2 YDEGEE. There are 18 residues in the CDR3. The CDR3 DNA follows: TGTGCCAGCAGCTTGGGATTAGCGGGAGCTCACCGGCCGGAGACCCAGTACTTC. This encodes CASSLGLAGAHRPETQYF.

The chain couples TRBV29-1 to TRBJ1-2; TRBD1 matches 9 bases. This CDR3 has 13 residues. CDR1 is SQVTM and CDR2 is ANQGSEA in the germline V gene. With 5 bases clipped from V and 3 bases from J, the junction kept 4 bases outside the gene matches. The CDR3, as DNA: TGCAGCGTTCGACAGGGGGGGGACTATGGCTACACCTTC. Its protein is CSVRQGGDYGYTF.

This chain uses TRBV2 with TRBJ2-1; the D is unclear. V lost 0 bases to trimming and J lost 6 bases, with 9 bases between them. The CDR3 sequence is 14 residues long. CDR1 is SNHLY and CDR2 is FYNNEI in the germline V gene. The CDR3 here is CASSEALSVNEQFF. The CDR3 DNA reads as TGTGCCAGCAGTGAAGCCCTCAGTGTCAATGAGCAGTTCTTC.

This rearrangement joins TRBV19 to TRBJ2-2, with TRBD1 identical over 7 bases. V was pared by 7 bases and J by 4 bases, with 9 bases of the junction left unmatched. Germline CDR1 is LNHDA and CDR2 is SQIVND (reference sequence). The CDR3 sequence is 15 residues long. The CDR3 nucleotides are TGTGCCAGTAAAACAACAGGGGTGGGCACCGGGGAGCTGTTTTTT. Translating it yields CASKTTGVGTGELFF.

This clone was seen once. The chain combines TRBV6-1 with TRBJ1-2; a possible D gene is TRBD1 (6 bases). The CDR3 runs 11 residues. V was cut by 7 bases and J by 4 bases, with 7 bases left in between. Germline assignment: CDR1 MNHNS and CDR2 SASEGT. This chain's CDR3 is CASTRGYGYTF. The CDR3 DNA follows: TGTGCCAGCACCAGGGGCTATGGCTACACCTTC.

The sample holds a few counts of this clone. Compared with germline, one end of the junction differs, possibly owing to a read error. The chain links TRBV19 to TRBJ1-1, with a possible D match to TRBD1 (5 bases). The germline CDR1 and CDR2 sequences are LNHDA and SQIVND (reference sequence). CDR3 size: 14 residues. CDR3 region: CASSFLQVNAEAFF. CDR3 coding DNA: TGTGCCAGTAGTTTTTTACAGGTGAACGCTGAAGCTTTCTTT.

The chain combines TRBV29-1 with TRBJ1-2, with a tentative D call TRBD1 (6 bases). The CDR3 spans 13 residues. Trimming took 2 bases from V and 3 from J, leaving 10 bases between them. Per the germline V gene, CDR1 is SQVTM and CDR2 is ANQGSEA. Here the CDR3 reads CSVEPRTDYGYTF. CDR3 bases: TGCAGCGTTGAACCTAGGACAGACTATGGCTACACCTTC. The full variable domain, rest sourced from reference TRBV29-1 and TRBJ1-2, is SAVISQKPSRDICQRGTSLTIQCQVDSQVTMMFWYRQQPGQSLTLIATANQGSEATYESGFVIDKFPISRPNLTFSTLTVSNMSPEDSSIYLCSVEPRTDYGYTFGSGTRLTVV.

The J gene is TRBJ2-1, the V gene TRBV5-1; TRBD2 matches at 13 bases. V trimming: 4 bases; J trimming: 8 bases; junction bases outside the gene matches: 6. The length of the CDR3 is 15 residues. The germline gives CDR1 SGHRS, CDR2 YFSETQ. DNA of the CDR3: TGCGCCAGCAGCCCCGGACTAGCGGGAGTAGATGAGCAGTTCTTC. Translated: CASSPGLAGVDEQFF.